The T cell receptor (beta chain) described here comes from a study of post-analysis software for immune sequencing data. Findings and limits, study-wide: Among 5 or 6 TRBV segments more frequent in patients than controls were TRBV5-6, TRBV5-1 and TRBV20-1. Those with multiple sclerosis, the patient group, showed significantly lower normalized Chao1 diversity than controls. F measure grouped same-batch samples tightly together.

Unique molecular identifiers tagged the TCR beta cDNA libraries. TCRdb re-called the PCR reads with MiXCR, one entry per CDR3 protein. The table shows about 620,000 distinct CDR3 sequences, with 44% occurring only once. Details on this clonotype: The target antigen is unknown.

Between the trimmed V and J ends, which lost 4 bases and 2 bases, there was a span of 15 bases. CDR1 and CDR2 (germline): KGHDR, SFDVKD. The CDR3 loop spans 16 amino acids. This sequence originates from a girl between 5 and 17 years old with multiple sclerosis. V is TRBV24-1 and J is TRBJ2-3, with D maybe TRBD1 (5 bases). The sample was blood. The CDR3 DNA reads as TGTGCCACCAGTGAAAAGGGGCGTACAGTCACAGATACGCAGTATTTT. Translated, it gives CATSEKGRTVTDTQYF.